This T cell receptor (beta chain) was captured by sequencing in a study of identifying expanded T cells in peripheral blood. The CDR3 sequence is 14 residues long. Germline V gene data show CDR1 as ENHRY and CDR2 as SYGVKD. V shed 6 bases and J 4 bases; nucleotides not matched to a gene: 7. The assay was immunoSEQ multiplex PCR, and TCRdb's table has in-frame clones only and misses some. The table records more than 80,000 clones, about 87% of them present only once. This TCR came from a person aged 18-70 years in good health. What was sequenced was blood. The genes are TRBV10-3 and TRBJ1-2; 8 bases are shared with TRBD1. In nucleotides, the CDR3 is TGTGCCATCAGAGAGGACAGGGCTATCTATGGCTACACCTTC. It translates to CAIREDRAIYGYTF.